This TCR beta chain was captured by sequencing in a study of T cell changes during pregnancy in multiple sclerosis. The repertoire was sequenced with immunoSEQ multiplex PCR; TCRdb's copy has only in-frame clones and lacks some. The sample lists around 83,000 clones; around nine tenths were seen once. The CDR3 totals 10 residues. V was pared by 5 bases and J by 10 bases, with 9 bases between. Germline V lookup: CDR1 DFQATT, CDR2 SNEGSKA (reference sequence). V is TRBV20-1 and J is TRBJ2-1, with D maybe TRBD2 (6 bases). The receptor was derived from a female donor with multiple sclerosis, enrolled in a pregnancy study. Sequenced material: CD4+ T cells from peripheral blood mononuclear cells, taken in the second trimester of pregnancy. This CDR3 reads CSAGTQEQFF. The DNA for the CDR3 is TGCAGTGCTGGGACTCAAGAGCAGTTCTTC.